This entry lists 30 T cell receptor beta chains sequenced from one sample in a study of blood T cells in healthy people across ages. The authors ran a second PCR of roughly 6 to 12 cycles using a sample-barcoded 5' primer and a J-beta primer mix. MiXCR, run by TCRdb on the 5' RACE reads, gives a single entry per CDR3 protein. In the table there are 920,000 or so distinct CDR3 sequences, around 43% of which are singletons. The sequenced sample was blood. The receptors originated from a woman aged 55-69 years in good health.

The V and J genes are TRBV7-3 and TRBJ2-1; no reliable D call. The CDR3 runs 16 residues. Looked up from germline, CDR1 is SGHTA and CDR2 is FQGTGA. Trimming stripped 2 bases from V and 2 bases from J, with 13 bases between. CDR3 sequence: CASSLYSGSAYNEQFF. DNA for the CDR3: TGTGCCAGCAGCTTATATAGTGGTTCCGCCTACAATGAGCAGTTCTTC.

This clonotype appeared many times. The chain employs TRBV20-1 and TRBJ2-1, with 7 bases identical to TRBD2. Germline values: CDR1 DFQATT, CDR2 SNEGSKA (reference sequence). The CDR3 length is 16 residues. The ends lost 5 bases at V and 5 bases at J; junction bases unmatched: 15. The CDR3 nucleotides read TGCAGTGCTTCCCTTGGGGCGGGAGTTTTCAACAATGAGCAGTTCTTC. Amino acids: CSASLGAGVFNNEQFF.

The V gene is TRBV13, the J gene TRBJ2-7; 10 bases are shared with TRBD2. This CDR3 contains 16 residues. CDR1 PRHDT and CDR2 FYEKMQ come from the germline V gene (reference sequence). V lost 4 bases, J lost 3 bases, and 9 bases stayed unmatched. The CDR3 DNA reads as TGTGCCAGCAGCTCAGGGGCTAGCGGGAGAAACTACGAGCAGTACTTC. As protein: CASSSGASGRNYEQYF.

This clonotype came up many times. The chain is built from TRBV5-1 and TRBJ2-1; 7 bases fit TRBD1. The CDR3 covers 14 residues. Germline V gives CDR1 SGHRS, CDR2 YFSETQ. V shed 4 bases, J shed 1 base, and the junction held 2 bases outside the gene matches. The CDR3 coding sequence is TGCGCCAGCAGCGAGGGGGCATCCTACAATGAGCAGTTCTTC. It translates to CASSEGASYNEQFF. Full variable domain (outside the CDR3, taken from reference TRBV5-1 and TRBJ2-1): KAGVTQTPRYLIKTRGQQVTLSCSPISGHRSVSWYQQTPGQGLQFLFEYFSETQRNKGNFPGRFSGRQFSNSRSEMNVSTLELGDSALYLCASSEGASYNEQFFGPGTRLTVL.

V usage is TRBV9 and J usage is TRBJ2-1, with D unresolved. Germline V gene sequence: CDR1 SGDLS, CDR2 YYNGEE. Trimming shortened V by 0 bases and J by 0 bases, and 7 bases separated the two germline ends. The CDR3 spans 15 residues. For the CDR3, the DNA is TGTGCCAGCAGCGTAGCGGCAAGCTCCTACAATGAGCAGTTCTTC. Amino acids: CASSVAASSYNEQFF.

This clonotype was seen a few times. V gene TRBV5-1 combines with J gene TRBJ1-2; the D gene is possibly TRBD1 (5 bases). The CDR3 is made up of 13 amino acids. The ends were cut back, 6 bases at V and 7 bases at J, with 16 bases in the middle. Germline V gives CDR1 SGHRS, CDR2 YFSETQ. The CDR3 here is CASTVGTPGGYTF. CDR3 nucleotide sequence: TGCGCCAGCACCGTAGGGACCCCGGGTGGCTACACCTTC.

The chain combines TRBV3-1 with TRBJ2-5; possibly TRBD1 for D (5 bases). The CDR3 length is 14 residues. V dropped 4 bases and J dropped 1 base, with 10 bases sitting between them. Germline values: CDR1 LGHDT, CDR2 YNNKEL (reference sequence). DNA of the CDR3: TGTGCCAGCAGCCCAAACAGGTTCCAAGAGACCCAGTACTTC. It codes for CASSPNRFQETQYF.

The chain recombines TRBV5-5 with TRBJ1-5, with D tentatively TRBD1 (5 bases). V lost 5 bases and J lost 0, with 9 bases in between. Germline V gives CDR1 SGHKS, CDR2 YYEKEE (reference sequence). CDR3 length equals 14 residues. The CDR3 nucleotides are TGTGCCAGCAGACTCGGGGGTAGCAATCAGCCCCAGCATTTT. This gives the protein CASRLGGSNQPQHF.

The rearrangement uses TRBV5-5 and TRBJ2-7, with 7 bases lining up with TRBD1. V trimming: 7 bases; J trimming: 0 bases; junction bases outside the gene matches: 1. The CDR3 contains 12 residues. Germline assignment: CDR1 SGHKS and CDR2 YYEKEE (reference sequence). The CDR3 loop reads CASGTASYEQYF. For the CDR3, the DNA is TGTGCCAGCGGGACAGCCTCCTACGAGCAGTACTTC.

The V and J genes are TRBV6-5 and TRBJ1-1; TRBD1 is a possible D gene (6 bases). The CDR3 has 14 residues. V shed 0 bases and J shed 7 bases, with 12 bases lying between them. The germline V gene encodes CDR1 MNHEY and CDR2 SVGAGI. DNA of the CDR3: TGTGCCAGCAGTTACTCGCAGGGGCGGGTTGAAGCTTTCTTT. Protein sequence: CASSYSQGRVEAFF.

This chain links TRBV5-1 with TRBJ2-5; D assignment may be TRBD1 or TRBD2 (5 bases each). The last part of the DNA fits TRBJ2-7 better; the J call may be wrong. CDR1 and CDR2 (germline): SGHRS, YFSETQ. CDR3 length: 14 residues. The CDR3 region is CASSRGRPSNEQYF. The CDR3 DNA is TGCGCCAGCAGCAGGGGACGGCCGTCGAACGAGCAGTACTTC.

V is TRBV12-3 or TRBV12-4 and J is TRBJ2-7; the D is unclear. V was cut by 2 bases and J by 2 bases, with 13 bases left in between. The CDR3 runs to 15 residues. The chain's CDR3 is CASSLYGESTYEQYF. Here the CDR3 DNA reads TGTGCCAGCAGTTTATATGGCGAAAGCACCTACGAGCAGTACTTC.

This clonotype was detected a few times. V gene TRBV6-5 combines with J gene TRBJ1-2; D gene ambiguous. Looked up from germline, CDR1 is MNHEY and CDR2 is SVGAGI. The CDR3 is 15 residues long. V was trimmed by 2 bases and J by 4 bases, leaving 14 bases between them. For the CDR3, the DNA is TGTGCCAGCAGTTACGACCCCATAACGGGCTATGGCTACACCTTC. Protein: CASSYDPITGYGYTF.

The chain carries TRBV20-1 and TRBJ2-5; TRBD1 is a possible D gene (6 bases). Germline loops: CDR1 DFQATT, CDR2 SNEGSKA (reference sequence). The CDR3 runs to 13 residues. The V and J ends lost 6 bases and 1 base respectively, with 12 bases between them. This chain's CDR3 is CSAQLGGQETQYF. In DNA form, the CDR3 reads TGCAGTGCCCAGTTAGGGGGCCAAGAGACCCAGTACTTC.

The genes are TRBV6-1 and TRBJ1-1, with D hard to call. Germline loops: CDR1 MNHNS, CDR2 SASEGT. CDR3 size: 14 residues. Trimming cost V 1 base and J 3 bases, with 9 bases left between them. The CDR3 is CASSEVRMDTEAFF. CDR3 sequence (DNA): TGTGCCAGCAGTGAAGTCCGTATGGACACTGAAGCTTTCTTT.

This clonotype turned up a few times. The chain couples TRBV4-1 to TRBJ2-3; tentative D call: TRBD1 (5 bases). The CDR3 loop spans 20 amino acids. Germline lookup yields CDR1 MGHRA and CDR2 YSYEKL. V shed 0 bases and J shed 2 bases, with 24 bases lying between them. Here the CDR3 reads CASSQESAVGAVSLTDTQYF. As DNA, the CDR3 is TGCGCCAGCAGCCAAGAATCCGCGGTAGGGGCGGTGTCCCTCACAGATACGCAGTATTTT.

This chain uses TRBV27 with TRBJ2-7; TRBD1 might be the D (6 bases). The CDR3 consists of 14 residues. V was shortened by 2 bases and J by 2 bases, with 10 bases between the two germline ends. Germline lookup yields CDR1 MNHEY and CDR2 SMNVEV (reference sequence). The CDR3 DNA follows: TGTGCCAGCAGTTTAAGGACAGCTGCCTACGAGCAGTACTTC. This codes for CASSLRTAAYEQYF.

The chain is built from TRBV3-1 and TRBJ2-1, with 12 positions matching TRBD2. CDR1 and CDR2 (germline): LGHDT, YNNKEL (reference sequence). This CDR3 comprises 16 residues. Trimming cost V 1 base and J 4 bases; bases outside gene matches: 2. The CDR3 spells CASSQGLAGGYNEQFF. DNA of the CDR3: TGTGCCAGCAGCCAAGGGCTAGCGGGAGGGTACAATGAGCAGTTCTTC.

This clonotype occurred once. The V call is TRBV20-1, the J call TRBJ1-5; TRBD1 matches 9 bases. After removal of 6 bases from V and 3 bases from J, the junction contained 3 bases not matched to a gene. Looked up from germline, CDR1 is DFQATT and CDR2 is SNEGSKA (reference sequence). There are 13 residues in the CDR3. The CDR3, as DNA: TGCAGTGCCGGGACAGGGTTCAATCAGCCCCAGCATTTT. This gives the protein CSAGTGFNQPQHF.

In nucleotides, the CDR3 is TGTGCCAGCATGCGGACTAGCGGCCAAGAGACCCAGTACTTC. It is translated as CASMRTSGQETQYF. The genes are TRBV7-9 and TRBJ2-5, with TRBD2 matching over 10 bases. CDR3 size: 14 residues. V trimming: 7 bases; J trimming: 1 base; junction bases outside the gene matches: 3. The V gene's germline CDR1 is SEHNR and CDR2 FQNEAQ (reference sequence).

The V gene is TRBV6-5, the J gene TRBJ1-2; 10 bases agree with TRBD1. The CDR3 sequence is 15 residues long. V dropped 8 bases and J dropped 8; count of bases not matched to a gene: 14. CDR1 is MNHEY, CDR2 SVGAGI, per germline. CDR3: CASLPDRGMMRGYTF. In DNA form, the CDR3 reads TGTGCCAGCCTTCCGGACAGGGGGATGATGAGGGGCTACACCTTC.

The rearrangement joins TRBV27 to TRBJ2-1; D is perhaps TRBD1 or TRBD2 (5 bases each). This CDR3 comprises 13 residues. V was trimmed by 2 bases and J by 12 bases, leaving 14 bases between them. CDR1 is MNHEY, CDR2 SMNVEV, per germline (reference sequence). The CDR3 is CASSLRGFRGQFF. The CDR3 DNA is TGTGCCAGCAGTTTAAGGGGATTCCGGGGGCAGTTCTTC.

This clonotype was seen ten or more times. The rearrangement links TRBV7-8 to TRBJ2-7; TRBD1 or TRBD2 may be the D gene (5 bases each). Trimming left V 2 bases short and J 2 bases short, with 19 bases between. The length of the CDR3 is 17 residues. CDR1 is SGHVS, CDR2 FQNEAQ, per germline. CDR3 region: CASSLNSGDLNPYEQYF. The CDR3 DNA sequence: TGTGCCAGCAGCTTAAATTCTGGGGACCTAAACCCCTACGAGCAGTACTTC.

There are a few counts of this clonotype. V is TRBV29-1 and J is TRBJ2-1; 12 bases line up with TRBD2. With V trimmed by 6 bases and J by 8 bases, 5 bases remained unmatched. CDR3 length: 13 amino acids. Germline V gives CDR1 SQVTM, CDR2 ANQGSEA. CDR3: CSVGTSGFYEQFF. CDR3 coding DNA: TGCAGCGTCGGGACTAGCGGGTTCTATGAGCAGTTCTTC.

As regards this clonotype: A much larger clone lies one base from this, so it may be a read error. V usage is TRBV28 and J usage is TRBJ2-4; D is unclear. The DNA end favors TRBJ2-7, so the J call may be wrong. This CDR3 has 13 amino acids. Germline loops: CDR1 MDHEN, CDR2 SYDVKM. Here the CDR3 reads CASSVTPLDEQYF. CDR3 nucleotide sequence: TGTGCCAGCAGTGTTACCCCCCTGGACGAGCAGTACTTC.

This clonotype has just a few counts. J is TRBJ2-7 and V is TRBV27, with 8 nucleotides matching TRBD1. The CDR3 has 14 amino acids. The V gene's germline CDR1 is MNHEY and CDR2 SMNVEV (reference sequence). V trimming: 3 bases; J trimming: 4 bases; junction bases outside the gene matches: 5. The CDR3 sequence is CASSFTGGLYEQYF. CDR3 DNA sequence: TGTGCCAGCAGTTTTACAGGGGGTCTATACGAGCAGTACTTC.

This clonotype was seen a handful of times. J is TRBJ1-1 and V is TRBV12-3 or TRBV12-4; 8 nucleotides agree with TRBD1. V shed 1 base, J shed 2 bases, and the junction held 6 bases outside the gene matches. The length of the CDR3 is 16 residues. CDR3 sequence: CASSLGRTGKNTEAFF. The CDR3 nucleotides read TGTGCCAGCAGTTTAGGCCGGACAGGGAAAAACACTGAAGCTTTCTTT.

This chain links TRBV6-5 with TRBJ2-1; D might be TRBD2 (5 bases). Matching the DNA end better, TRBJ2-7 makes the J call doubtful. CDR1 is MNHEY, CDR2 SVGAGI, per germline. The CDR3 runs 13 residues. The CDR3 reads CASSPGKWNEQYF. The CDR3, as DNA: TGTGCCAGCAGCCCCGGGAAGTGGAATGAGCAGTACTTC.

This clonotype was observed at least ten times. The V call is TRBV29-1, the J call TRBJ2-1; TRBD1 or TRBD2 may be the D gene (5 bases each). CDR3 length: 13 amino acids. CDR1 and CDR2 from the germline V gene are SQVTM and ANQGSEA. V was cut by 5 bases and J by 10 bases, with 18 bases left in between. The CDR3 DNA reads as TGCAGCGTTCCATCCTTCGGGGCATGGGAGCAGTTCTTC. Amino acids: CSVPSFGAWEQFF.

This clonotype was recorded once. This chain joins TRBV24-1 and TRBJ1-1, with D possibly matching TRBD1 (5 bases). This CDR3 comprises 15 residues. Trimming removed 9 bases at V and 0 bases at J, with 16 bases between. Germline loops: CDR1 KGHDR, CDR2 SFDVKD. The CDR3 spells CATAPGGNMNTEAFF. The CDR3 DNA follows: TGTGCCACCGCCCCTGGGGGGAACATGAACACTGAAGCTTTCTTT.